This T cell receptor (beta chain) derives from a study of post-analysis software for immune sequencing data. Study-wide points: Relative to controls, patients had about 5 TRBV segments at higher frequency, with TRBV5-6, TRBV5-1 and TRBV20-1 among these. Normalized Chao1 diversity in multiple sclerosis patients fell significantly below that of controls.

This CDR3 is 16 amino acids long. J lost 0 bases, V lost 3 bases, and 5 bases had no gene match. Germline V gives CDR1 SGDLS, CDR2 YYNGEE. cDNA libraries for TCR beta contained unique molecular identifiers. TCRdb ran MiXCR on the PCR reads and lists one entry per CDR3 protein. This table has some 800,000 distinct CDR3 sequences, 35% to 55% appearing once. The count of this clonotype is one. Its specificity is unknown. The source is a girl aged 5-17 years with multiple sclerosis. The sample taken for sequencing was blood. The rearrangement links TRBV9 to TRBJ2-1; 8 bases are shared with TRBD2. This CDR3 is CASSGSGTISYNEQFF. Written as DNA, the CDR3 is TGTGCCAGCAGCGGTAGCGGGACTATCTCCTACAATGAGCAGTTCTTC.